The 20 T cell receptor beta chains below were found in one sample sequenced in a study of CD8 T cells in ankylosing spondylitis. Each CDR3 protein is one row after TCRdb ran MiXCR on the 5' RACE reads. The sample includes some 200,000 distinct CDR3 sequences, approximately 18% of them seen just once. The sequencing sample was made of blood, either unsorted or a sorted T cell fraction (not recorded which). All receptors derive from a male donor aged 5-29 years with ankylosing spondylitis or in good health (not recorded which).

This clonotype was detected ten times or more. The J gene is TRBJ1-2, the V gene TRBV29-1; the D gene is possibly TRBD1 (5 bases). CDR3 size: 18 residues. Trimming removed 4 bases at V and 0 bases at J, with 24 bases between. Germline-derived CDR1 and CDR2 are SQVTM and ANQGSEA. CDR3 bases: TGCAGCGTTGCGGGTATCGGGGCAGGGAAATTAGCTAACTATGGCTACACCTTC. It translates to CSVAGIGAGKLANYGYTF.

This clonotype occurred many times. The chain links TRBV25-1 to TRBJ2-2; the match to TRBD1 covers 7 bases. The trim removed 4 bases at V and 4 bases at J, leaving 3 bases unmatched. Germline lookup yields CDR1 MGHDK and CDR2 SYGVNS. The CDR3 extends over 14 amino acids. For the CDR3, the DNA is TGTGCCAGCAGTGCGGACAGGATCACCGGGGAGCTGTTTTTT. Its protein product is CASSADRITGELFF.

This rearrangement joins TRBV27 to TRBJ2-3; 8 positions agree with TRBD1. The V gene end was trimmed by 7 bases and the J gene end by 0 bases; junction bases not matched to a gene: 6. This CDR3 contains 15 residues. The V gene's germline CDR1 is MNHEY and CDR2 SMNVEV (reference sequence). CDR3 in DNA: TGTGCCAGCACAACTCGGACAGGGAGCACAGATACGCAGTATTTT. Translation gives CASTTRTGSTDTQYF.

The V gene is TRBV24-1, the J gene TRBJ2-6; D tentatively reads TRBD1 or TRBD2 (5 bases each). V lost 11 bases to trimming and J lost 5 bases, with 12 bases between them. This CDR3 is built from 13 residues. Germline CDR1 KGHDR, CDR2 SFDVKD. The CDR3 nucleotides read TGTGCCATTTGGGACGTCTGGGCCAACGTCCTGACTTTC. This codes for CAIWDVWANVLTF.

This clonotype has at least ten counts. This chain links TRBV6-5 with TRBJ1-6; no reliable D call. CDR3 size: 16 residues. Per germline, CDR1 MNHEY and CDR2 SVGAGI. Trimming left V 2 bases short and J 8 bases short, with 16 bases between. The CDR3 spells CASSYRDPRDYSPLHF. CDR3 sequence (DNA): TGTGCCAGCAGTTACCGCGACCCTAGAGACTATTCACCCCTCCACTTT.

The table lists this clonotype with many counts. This sequence joins TRBV4-1 and TRBJ2-7; D is unresolved. The CDR3 contains 13 residues. V dropped 0 bases and J dropped 3 bases, with 6 bases sitting between them. Germline CDR1 and CDR2: MGHRA and YSYEKL. The CDR3 nucleotides read TGCGCCAGCAGCCAAGATTTAGGCTACGAGCAGTACTTC. This gives the protein CASSQDLGYEQYF.

This clonotype was seen ten or more times. V and J are TRBV27 and TRBJ2-2; the D gene is possibly TRBD2 (5 bases). The CDR3 is 16 residues long. The V gene lost 5 bases and the J gene lost 5 bases, with 18 bases spanning the gap. Germline-derived CDR1 and CDR2 are MNHEY and SMNVEV (reference sequence). The CDR3 protein is CASSPLLGRSTGELFF. CDR3 DNA: TGTGCCAGCAGTCCCCTGTTGGGGAGATCGACCGGGGAGCTGTTTTTT.

This clonotype has ten or more counts. The rearrangement joins TRBV7-8 to TRBJ2-5; D remains unclear. Trimming removed 2 bases at V and 3 bases at J, with 10 bases between. From germline, CDR1 is SGHVS and CDR2 FQNEAQ. The CDR3 loop spans 14 amino acids. In DNA form, the CDR3 reads TGTGCCAGCAGCTTATTTCGTCGGGAAGAGACCCAGTACTTC. Protein: CASSLFRREETQYF.

At least ten counts were recorded for this clonotype. The rearrangement links TRBV5-1 to TRBJ2-7, with D possibly being TRBD2 (6 bases). Trimming stripped 2 bases from V and 1 base from J, with 10 bases between. CDR3 length: 14 amino acids. Germline V lookup: CDR1 SGHRS, CDR2 YFSETQ. The CDR3 loop reads CASSFGRDSYEQYV. CDR3 sequence (DNA): TGCGCCAGCAGCTTCGGGCGGGATTCCTACGAGCAGTACGTC.

There are many counts of this clonotype. V and J are TRBV12-3 or TRBV12-4 and TRBJ2-2; D gene uncertain. The V end was cut by 2 bases, the J end by 4 bases, with 8 bases between. CDR3 length equals 14 residues. The CDR3 bases are TGTGCCAGCAGTTTAAAAGGTGGCACCGGGGAGCTGTTTTTT. Translation gives CASSLKGGTGELFF.

This clonotype was counted at least ten times. The chain uses TRBV12-3 or TRBV12-4 and TRBJ2-1, with 7 bases aligning to TRBD2. This CDR3 comprises 15 residues. V was pared by 3 bases and J by 9 bases, with 11 bases of the junction left unmatched. CDR3 DNA: TGTGCCAGCAGTTTCGAGGTGGGAGGGCCGGGTGAGCAGTTCTTC. This translates into CASSFEVGGPGEQFF.

The J gene is TRBJ2-1, the V gene TRBV27; 8 bases agree with TRBD1. This CDR3 has 15 amino acids. CDR1 MNHEY and CDR2 SMNVEV come from the germline V gene (reference sequence). Trimming took 6 bases from V and 3 from J; bases not matched to a gene: 7. The CDR3 reads CASRTDRVYYNEQFF. The CDR3 DNA is TGTGCCAGCAGAACGGACAGGGTTTACTACAATGAGCAGTTCTTC.

This chain uses TRBV6-2 or TRBV6-3 with TRBJ2-7, with D unclear. CDR1 and CDR2 (germline): MNHEY, SVGEGT. The V gene lost 7 bases and the J gene lost 2 bases, with 6 bases spanning the gap. CDR3 length: 11 amino acids. The CDR3 is CASMNAYEQYV. DNA for the CDR3: TGTGCCAGCATGAATGCCTACGAGCAGTACGTC.

This clonotype was observed at least ten times. The V gene is TRBV12-3 or TRBV12-4, the J gene TRBJ2-1, with TRBD1 matching over 9 bases. Germline trimming cut 6 bases from V and 4 bases from J; bases unmatched to any gene: 7. The CDR3 has 15 amino acids. This CDR3 reads CASRPDRGGYNEQFF. The DNA for the CDR3 is TGTGCCAGCAGGCCTGACAGGGGGGGTTACAATGAGCAGTTCTTC.

This clonotype has at least ten counts. This chain links TRBV5-1 with TRBJ2-2, with D unclear. From germline, CDR1 is SGHRS and CDR2 YFSETQ. This CDR3 comprises 14 residues. V was shortened by 6 bases and J by 5 bases, with 14 bases between the two germline ends. The CDR3 region has the DNA TGCGCCAGCAACCCTGGGGAAGGGACCGGGGAGCTGTTTTTT. Its protein is CASNPGEGTGELFF. Drawing the rest from reference TRBV5-1 and TRBJ2-2, the complete variable domain is KAGVTQTPRYLIKTRGQQVTLSCSPISGHRSVSWYQQTPGQGLQFLFEYFSETQRNKGNFPGRFSGRQFSNSRSEMNVSTLELGDSALYLCASNPGEGTGELFFGEGSRLTVL.

This clonotype was recorded many times. V is TRBV6-5 and J is TRBJ1-4; TRBD1 might be the D (5 bases). Trimming took 6 bases from V and 10 from J, leaving 15 bases between them. The CDR3 is 13 amino acids. Germline lookup yields CDR1 MNHEY and CDR2 SVGAGI. The CDR3 sequence is CASSLGSGAKLFF. The CDR3 DNA reads as TGTGCCAGCAGCCTCGGGTCCGGGGCAAAACTGTTTTTT.

This clonotype was seen many times. The J gene is TRBJ2-1, the V gene TRBV2; weak D call: TRBD2 (6 bases). Germline V lookup: CDR1 SNHLY, CDR2 FYNNEI. The CDR3 runs 14 residues. V lost 6 bases to trimming and J lost 3 bases, with 12 bases between them. The CDR3 sequence is CASRRELGYNEQFF. CDR3 nucleotides: TGTGCCAGCAGACGGGAGCTGGGCTACAATGAGCAGTTCTTC.

This clonotype was observed many times. V is TRBV2 and J is TRBJ2-7; TRBD1 matches 10 bases. The CDR3 runs to 14 residues. Germline CDR1 reads SNHLY; CDR2 reads FYNNEI. The V segment lost 8 bases and the J segment 2 bases; nucleotides outside the gene matches: 6. DNA of the CDR3: TGTGCCAGCCGGGGACAGGGGTTGCCCTACGAGCAGTACGTC. This translates into CASRGQGLPYEQYV.

This clonotype was counted at least ten times. The genes are TRBV5-1 and TRBJ2-2; the D is unclear. Germline V gene sequence: CDR1 SGHRS, CDR2 YFSETQ. The length of the CDR3 is 14 residues. The V gene lost 0 bases and the J gene lost 2 bases, with 5 bases spanning the gap. The CDR3 sequence: CASSLVVNTGELFF. The CDR3 DNA is TGCGCCAGCAGCTTGGTAGTTAACACCGGGGAGCTGTTTTTT.

This clonotype has at least ten counts. The CDR3 reads CASNSLQSLEQFF. In nucleotides, the CDR3 is TGTGCCAGCAACTCCCTTCAGTCGCTTGAGCAGTTCTTC. The chain has TRBV11-2 and TRBJ2-1; unclear D gene. This CDR3 has 13 residues. Germline CDR1 SGHAT, CDR2 FQNNGV. Between the trimmed V and J ends, which lost 7 bases and 9 bases, there was a span of 16 bases.